These 12 T cell receptor beta chains were sequenced from one sample in a study of beta chain features in type 1 diabetes. The whole isolated RNA underwent reverse transcription, so sequencing captured expressed TCRB transcripts. Data came from immunoSEQ multiplex PCR; TCRdb stores just in-frame clones and leaves some out. The sample records 110,000 or so clones, 30% to 40% being singletons. Sequenced: stem cell memory CD4+ T cells from blood. These receptors were collected from a woman aged 18-29 years in good health.

This clone was seen more than once but under ten times. The chain links TRBV18 to TRBJ2-7; D perhaps matches TRBD1 (5 bases). Trimming shortened V by 2 bases and J by 2 bases, and 10 bases separated the two germline ends. The germline V gene has CDR1 KGHSH and CDR2 LQKENI. CDR3 size: 14 residues. CDR3 in amino acids: CASSPDSKAYEQYF. CDR3 sequence (DNA): TGTGCCAGCTCACCAGACAGTAAAGCCTACGAGCAGTACTTC.

This clone is a singleton in its sample. J is TRBJ2-2 and V is TRBV5-4; 8 nucleotides align to TRBD2. Losses at the gene ends were 4 bases for V and 6 bases for J; bases not matched to a gene: 14. The CDR3 is 17 residues long. Germline V gene lookup returns CDR1 SGHNT and CDR2 YYREEE (reference sequence). The CDR3, as DNA: TGTGCCAGCAGCCAAGGGAGTGCAGCGGGAGTTGCCGGGGAGCTGTTTTTT. Its translation: CASSQGSAAGVAGELFF.

This chain uses TRBV7-3 with TRBJ1-5; D uncertain. The CDR3 has 13 residues. Trimming removed 9 bases at V and 0 bases at J, with 9 bases between. Germline V gene sequence: CDR1 SGHTA, CDR2 FQGTGA. CDR3 loop: CARAHSSNQPQHF. The DNA of the CDR3 is TGTGCCAGGGCCCACAGTAGCAATCAGCCCCAGCATTTT.

V usage is TRBV6-5 and J usage is TRBJ2-7; 13 bases fit TRBD2. Germline CDR1 MNHEY, CDR2 SVGAGI. V was pared by 2 bases and J by 10 bases, with 5 bases of the junction left unmatched. This CDR3 comprises 14 residues. CDR3 in DNA: TGTGCCAGCAGTTACGGGGGACTAGCGGGATCCCAGTACTTC. Protein sequence: CASSYGGLAGSQYF.

This clone has only a few counts. The chain recombines TRBV7-9 with TRBJ2-2; TRBD2 matches at 11 bases. The junction had 3 bases not matched to a gene; V was cut back by 4 bases and J by 2 bases. CDR1 SEHNR and CDR2 FQNEAQ come from the germline V gene (reference sequence). This CDR3 is 16 amino acids long. The CDR3 protein is CASSSGTSGNTGELFF. The CDR3 DNA reads TGTGCCAGCAGCTCTGGGACTAGCGGTAACACCGGGGAGCTGTTTTTT. Full variable domain (rest looked up from reference TRBV7-9 and TRBJ2-2): DTGVSQNPRHKITKRGQNVTFRCDPISEHNRLYWYRQTLGQGPEFLTYFQNEAQLEKSRLLSDRFSAERPKGSFSTLEIQRTEQGDSAMYLCASSSGTSGNTGELFFGEGSRLTVL.

The V and J genes are TRBV25-1 and TRBJ2-7, with D possibly matching TRBD2 (5 bases). Germline CDR1 reads MGHDK; CDR2 reads SYGVNS. V lost 8 bases and J lost 7, with 24 bases in between. The CDR3 has 15 residues. The CDR3 DNA follows: TGTGCCAGCTCTGATGCCTCGGACTTCCTCGGAGAGCAGTACTTC. This encodes CASSDASDFLGEQYF.

The J gene is TRBJ2-7, the V gene TRBV7-2; D not resolved. CDR1 and CDR2 from the germline V gene are SGHTA and FQGNSA. The CDR3 is made up of 11 amino acids. V was trimmed by 2 bases and J by 7 bases, leaving 6 bases between them. The CDR3 bases are TGTGCCAGCAGCTTACTGAGGGAGCAGTACTTC. Translation gives CASSLLREQYF.

The chain is built from TRBV11-2 and TRBJ2-7; 12 bases fit TRBD2. The CDR3 is 15 amino acids. Germline V gene sequence: CDR1 SGHAT, CDR2 FQNNGV. V gave up 4 bases and J gave up 7 bases; unmatched junction bases: 8. As DNA, the CDR3 is TGTGCCAGCAGCTCCCCTCTAGCGGGGGGGGAAGAGCAGTACTTC. Amino acid sequence: CASSSPLAGGEEQYF.

The sample holds many counts of this clone. The DNA of the CDR3 is TGTGCCAGTATCTCCGGGGGAGGCATTCAGTACTTC. This codes for CASISGGGIQYF. The chain combines TRBV19 with TRBJ2-4; perhaps TRBD2 as D (6 bases). Trimming left V 7 bases short and J 9 bases short, with 13 bases between. The CDR3 runs 12 residues. The germline V gene has CDR1 LNHDA and CDR2 SQIVND (reference sequence).

The V gene is TRBV5-5, the J gene TRBJ2-1, with a possible D match to TRBD2 (6 bases). CDR1 and CDR2 (germline): SGHKS, YYEKEE (reference sequence). Trimming pared 3 bases from V and 8 bases from J, leaving 15 bases between. The CDR3 totals 14 residues. This chain's CDR3 is CASSWGLEADEQFF. DNA for the CDR3: TGTGCCAGCAGCTGGGGACTCGAGGCGGATGAGCAGTTCTTC.

In this sample, this clone turned up a few times. A junction boundary mismatches the germline segment, possibly from a read error. The chain recombines TRBV6-6 with TRBJ1-4, with TRBD1 identical over 8 bases. This CDR3 comprises 11 residues. Germline CDR1 reads MNHNY; CDR2 reads SVGAGI (reference sequence). Written as DNA, the CDR3 is TGTGCCAGCAGTTACACAGGGGGGTCGGTTTTT. Residues: CASSYTGGSVF.

This clone was counted between two and nine times. CDR3 amino acids: CASSPTPPRGDYGYTF. In DNA, the CDR3 is TGTGCCAGCAGTCCAACTCCGCCCAGGGGTGACTATGGCTACACCTTC. The chain recombines TRBV2 with TRBJ1-2, with a tentative D call TRBD1 (6 bases). This CDR3 region has 16 residues. The V end was cut by 5 bases, the J end by 3 bases, with 19 bases between. Germline V gene data show CDR1 as SNHLY and CDR2 as FYNNEI.